This T cell receptor (beta chain) was profiled in a study of control samples from healthy donors and cancer patients. Measured with immunoSEQ multiplex PCR; TCRdb has only the in-frame clones, and not every one. The sample has 150,000 to 200,000 clones; roughly 94% are singletons. With 5 bases clipped from V and 2 bases from J, the junction kept 2 bases outside the gene matches. CDR3 length: 14 residues. Germline V CDR1 and CDR2: MDHEN, SYDVKM. The source of this sequence is a woman under 30 in good health. This chain links TRBV28 with TRBJ1-5; 8 nucleotides align to TRBD1. Sequenced: blood. The CDR3 region is CASSDRGGNQPQHF. CDR3 in DNA: TGTGCCAGCAGTGACAGGGGAGGCAATCAGCCCCAGCATTTT. Full variable domain (remainder filled in from reference TRBV28 and TRBJ1-5): DVKVTQSSRYLVKRTGEKVFLECVQDMDHENMFWYRQDPGLGLRLIYFSYDVKMKEKGDIPEGYSVSREKKERFSLILESASTNQTSMYLCASSDRGGNQPQHFGDGTRLSIL.